This is a list of T cell receptor beta chains from one sample in a study of a mutant IDH1 vaccine in newly diagnosed glioma. Here immunoSEQ multiplex PCR was the method, and the copy in TCRdb shows in-frame clones only, minus some. The repertoire holds about 88,000 clones, with over 75% as singletons. Sequences were derived from PBMCs, sampled from a glioma patient treated with radiotherapy, temozolomide or both. These receptors were taken from a man in his forties with glioma. Some clones in this sample may be carry-over from other donors' samples. Each CDR3 is given with its conserved first and last residue.

>TRBV5-4|TRBJ1-1
CASSLDTRRDFF
>TRBV20-1|TRBJ2-5
CSALLKETQYF
>TRBV2|TRBJ1-2
CASRSNYGYTF
>TRBV7-9|TRBJ1-1
CASSSGPTEAFF
>TRBV2|TRBJ1-1
CASSVQGLAEAFF
>TRBV7-8|TRBJ2-5
CASSLVAGGLGEQYF
>TRBV6-5|TRBJ1-6
CASSYNSRNSPLHF
>TRBV10-3|TRBJ1-5
CAISEYQGGNQPQHF
>TRBV5-1|TRBJ1-1
CASSPSSGRPEAFF
>TRBV7-2|TRBJ1-2
CASILPGGSYGYTF
>TRBV11-2|TRBJ2-7
CASSIRGAGGGEQYF